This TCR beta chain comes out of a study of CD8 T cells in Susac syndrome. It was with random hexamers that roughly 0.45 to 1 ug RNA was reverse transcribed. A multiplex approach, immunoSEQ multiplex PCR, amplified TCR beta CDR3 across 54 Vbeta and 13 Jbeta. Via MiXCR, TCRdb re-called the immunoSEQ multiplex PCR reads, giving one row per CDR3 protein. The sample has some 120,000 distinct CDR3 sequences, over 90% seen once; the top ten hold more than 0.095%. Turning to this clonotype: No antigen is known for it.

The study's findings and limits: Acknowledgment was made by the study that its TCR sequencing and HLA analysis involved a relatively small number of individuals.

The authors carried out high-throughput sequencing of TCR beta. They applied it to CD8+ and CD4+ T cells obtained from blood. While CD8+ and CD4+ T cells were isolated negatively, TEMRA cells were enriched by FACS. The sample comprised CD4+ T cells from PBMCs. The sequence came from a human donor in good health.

In DNA form, the CDR3 reads TGTGCCAGCAGTACAAGGGTCCTCTACGAGCAGTACTTC. Its protein is CASSTRVLYEQYF. This chain uses TRBV2 with TRBJ2-7, with unresolved D. The CDR3 loop spans 13 amino acids. Germline CDR1 SNHLY, CDR2 FYNNEI. V was pared by 5 bases and J by 3 bases, with 11 bases between.